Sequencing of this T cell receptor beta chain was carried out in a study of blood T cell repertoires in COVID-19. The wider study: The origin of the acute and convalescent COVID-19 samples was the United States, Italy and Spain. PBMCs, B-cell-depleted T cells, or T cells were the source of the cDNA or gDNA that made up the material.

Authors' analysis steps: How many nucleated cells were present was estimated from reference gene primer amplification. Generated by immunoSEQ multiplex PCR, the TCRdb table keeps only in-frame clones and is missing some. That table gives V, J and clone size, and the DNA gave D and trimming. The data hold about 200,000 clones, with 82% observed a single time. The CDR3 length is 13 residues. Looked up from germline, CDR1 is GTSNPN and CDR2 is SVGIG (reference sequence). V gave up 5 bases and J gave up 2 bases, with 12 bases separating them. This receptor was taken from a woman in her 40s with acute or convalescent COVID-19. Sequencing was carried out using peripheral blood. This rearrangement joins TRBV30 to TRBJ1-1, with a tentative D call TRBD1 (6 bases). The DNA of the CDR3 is TGTGCCTGGTCCCAAGGGGGAAACACTGAAGCTTTCTTT. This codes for CAWSQGGNTEAFF.